The 19 T cell receptor beta chains given below trace back to one sample, sequenced in a study of blood T cells in healthy people across ages. Through a sample-barcoded 5' primer and a J-beta primer mix, a second PCR was run for roughly 7 to 11 cycles. MiXCR was run by TCRdb on the 5' RACE reads, yielding one entry per CDR3 protein. The data show approximately 730,000 distinct CDR3 sequences, more than 40% seen once. Material: blood. Receptor source: a woman aged 55-69 years in good health.

On this clonotype itself: This may be a read error: a much more frequent sequence differs by one nucleotide. The rearrangement joins TRBV4-2 to TRBJ2-5, with 8 positions matching TRBD2. The CDR3 spans 18 residues. The germline CDR1 and CDR2 sequences are LGHNA and YNFKEQ. V was pared by 0 bases and J by 11 bases, with 20 bases of the junction left unmatched. The CDR3 here is CASSQDIFRSGSRNEQYF. CDR3 sequence (DNA): TGTGCCAGCAGCCAAGATATATTTCGCAGCGGGAGCCGCAATGAGCAGTACTTC.

V usage is TRBV5-1 and J usage is TRBJ1-5; D is possibly TRBD1 (6 bases). The CDR3 consists of 16 residues. Germline V lookup: CDR1 SGHRS, CDR2 YFSETQ. Trimming removed 4 bases from V and 10 bases from J, with 24 bases in between. The CDR3 protein is CASSEGASGGSQPQHF. The CDR3 DNA sequence: TGCGCCAGCAGCGAGGGCGCCAGCGGGGGCAGTCAACCCCAGCATTTT.

The CDR3 DNA sequence: TGTGCCAGCAGTTCTCTAACAGGGGCTGGAAACACCATATATTTT. Translating it yields CASSSLTGAGNTIYF. The V call is TRBV25-1, the J call TRBJ1-3, with 7 bases aligning to TRBD1. Per the germline V gene, CDR1 is MGHDK and CDR2 is SYGVNS. Losses at the gene ends were 5 bases for V and 2 bases for J; bases not matched to a gene: 6. The CDR3 runs to 15 residues.

This clonotype was recorded a few times. This chain links TRBV3-1 with TRBJ1-1, with D maybe TRBD1 (5 bases). In germline, CDR1 is LGHDT, CDR2 YNNKEL (reference sequence). V lost 4 bases and J 0 bases, leaving 12 bases between the germline ends. CDR3 length: 15 amino acids. CDR3 region: CASSLLGEMNTEAFF. DNA of the CDR3: TGTGCCAGCAGCCTGTTAGGGGAAATGAACACTGAAGCTTTCTTT.

In this sample, this clonotype turned up a few times. This chain links TRBV13 with TRBJ2-3; 7 bases line up with TRBD2. Looked up from germline, CDR1 is PRHDT and CDR2 is FYEKMQ (reference sequence). The CDR3 loop spans 15 amino acids. Losses at the gene ends were 5 bases for V and 0 bases for J; bases not matched to a gene: 5. Here the CDR3 reads CASSEAGTSTDTQYF. The CDR3 nucleotides are TGTGCCAGCAGCGAAGCGGGGACTAGCACAGATACGCAGTATTTT.

The rearrangement links TRBV20-1 to TRBJ1-4; possibly TRBD1 for D (6 bases). Trimming took 0 bases from V and 6 from J, leaving 11 bases between them. CDR1 is DFQATT and CDR2 is SNEGSKA in the germline V gene (reference sequence). The CDR3 spans 14 residues. The CDR3 loop reads CSARDQRGHEKLFF. The CDR3 DNA is TGCAGTGCTAGAGATCAGCGGGGGCATGAAAAACTGTTTTTT.

J is TRBJ1-2 and V is TRBV27; D is perhaps TRBD1 (6 bases). The CDR3 loop spans 16 amino acids. Germline CDR1 is MNHEY and CDR2 is SMNVEV (reference sequence). Trimming took 5 bases from V and 7 from J, leaving 23 bases between them. The CDR3 here is CASSPKQGLARGGYTF. CDR3 DNA sequence: TGTGCCAGCAGTCCAAAACAGGGCCTTGCCCGGGGTGGCTACACCTTC.

This rearrangement joins TRBV10-3 to TRBJ1-4; D not certain. Per germline, CDR1 ENHRY and CDR2 SYGVKD. V shed 3 bases and J shed 1 base, with 12 bases lying between them. The CDR3 is 16 amino acids. The CDR3 loop is CAISDIADVTNEKLFF. The CDR3 nucleotides read TGTGCCATCAGTGATATTGCGGACGTAACTAATGAAAAACTGTTTTTT.

The rearrangement uses TRBV7-3 and TRBJ2-2, with a possible D match to TRBD1 (6 bases). Germline CDR1 SGHTA, CDR2 FQGTGA. The V and J ends lost 5 bases and 1 base respectively, with 14 bases between them. This CDR3 is 16 amino acids long. CDR3 in amino acids: CASSPGQLQNTGELFF. The CDR3 DNA reads TGTGCCAGCAGCCCCGGACAGCTTCAGAACACCGGGGAGCTGTTTTTT. Based on the CDR3 plus reference TRBV7-3 and TRBJ2-2, the full variable domain is GAGVSQTPSNKVTEKGKYVELRCDPISGHTALYWYRQSLGQGPEFLIYFQGTGAADDSGLPNDRFFAVRPEGSVSTLKIQRTERGDSAVYLCASSPGQLQNTGELFFGEGSRLTVL.

This clonotype was counted once. The chain uses TRBV27 and TRBJ2-6; D is unclear. This CDR3 region has 14 residues. Germline V gene sequence: CDR1 MNHEY, CDR2 SMNVEV (reference sequence). The V end was cut by 6 bases, the J end by 4 bases, with 10 bases between. CDR3 amino acids: CASSTLDGANVLTF. The CDR3 DNA reads as TGTGCCAGCAGCACACTTGACGGGGCCAACGTCCTGACTTTC.

This chain connects TRBV20-1 to TRBJ2-2; D remains unclear. Trimming took off 3 bases at V and 1 base at J, with 15 bases between the two ends. CDR3 size: 16 residues. CDR1 is DFQATT, CDR2 SNEGSKA, per germline (reference sequence). This chain's CDR3 is CSASNGAIVNTGELFF. The CDR3 DNA reads TGCAGTGCTAGCAATGGAGCGATCGTGAACACCGGGGAGCTGTTTTTT.

This clonotype was seen just once. The gene calls are TRBV20-1 and TRBJ2-7; D not resolved. The DNA end favors TRBJ2-5, so the J call may be wrong. Germline V lookup: CDR1 DFQATT, CDR2 SNEGSKA (reference sequence). The CDR3 has 13 residues. The CDR3 reads CSARGYLGWTQYF. The CDR3 region has the DNA TGCAGTGCTAGAGGCTATCTGGGTTGGACCCAGTACTTC.

The chain recombines TRBV20-1 with TRBJ1-2; 7 bases fit TRBD1. CDR1 and CDR2 (germline): DFQATT, SNEGSKA (reference sequence). Trimming at V came to 6 bases and at J to 1 base, leaving 11 bases not matched to a gene. The CDR3 totals 15 residues. CDR3 residues: CSAPTAGGFNYGYTF. The DNA of the CDR3 is TGCAGTGCCCCTACCGCAGGGGGATTTAACTATGGCTACACCTTC.

Points on this clonotype: The junction and the germline gene differ at one end; a read error may be behind it. The chain has TRBV5-1 and TRBJ2-1; D could derive from TRBD1 or TRBD2 (5 bases each). CDR1 is SGHRS, CDR2 YFSETQ, per germline. The CDR3 loop spans 13 amino acids. The chain's CDR3 is CAGSRDRDNEQFF. DNA of the CDR3: TGCGCCGGCAGCCGGGACCGGGACAATGAGCAGTTCTTC. Looking up the rest from reference TRBV5-1 and TRBJ2-1 gives the full variable domain: KAGVTQTPRYLIKTRGQQVTLSCSPISGHRSVSWYQQTPGQGLQFLFEYFSETQRNKGNFPGRFSGRQFSNSRSEMNVSTLELGDSALYLCAGSRDRDNEQFFGPGTRLTVL.

This clonotype has a handful of counts. The V call is TRBV21-1, the J call TRBJ2-4; the listed D gene, TRBD1, was not tested against the DNA. TRBV21-1 is given as a pseudogene. The CDR3 has 17 residues. CDR3 sequence: CASSKGAGELAKNIQYF. The DNA of the CDR3 is TGTGCCAGCAGCAAAGGGGCAGGGGAGTTAGCCAAAAACATTCAGTACTTC.

This clonotype was seen a few times. A read error may produce the germline difference seen at one junction end. The chain couples TRBV5-1 to TRBJ1-1; D call uncertain. The germline V gene encodes CDR1 SGHRS and CDR2 YFSETQ. This CDR3 comprises 14 residues. The CDR3 DNA sequence: TGTGCCAGCAGCTTAGATTCCGGGAACACTGAAGCTTTCTTT. Residues: CASSLDSGNTEAFF. The whole variable domain, filled in from reference TRBV5-1 and TRBJ1-1, reads KAGVTQTPRYLIKTRGQQVTLSCSPISGHRSVSWYQQTPGQGLQFLFEYFSETQRNKGNFPGRFSGRQFSNSRSEMNVSTLELGDSALYLCASSLDSGNTEAFFGQGTRLTVV.

V is TRBV10-3 and J is TRBJ2-2, with 10 bases matching TRBD2. V was pared by 0 bases and J by 1 base, with 2 bases of the junction left unmatched. Germline CDR1 reads ENHRY; CDR2 reads SYGVKD. The length of the CDR3 is 17 residues. In DNA, the CDR3 is TGTGCCATCAGTGAGTCCAGCGGGGGGGTGAACACCGGGGAGCTGTTTTTT. Translation gives CAISESSGGVNTGELFF.

In this sample, this clonotype turned up a few times. The chain couples TRBV28 to TRBJ2-4; D unresolved. The CDR3 has 11 residues. V was cut by 3 bases and J by 11 bases, with 8 bases left in between. CDR1 and CDR2 (germline): MDHEN, SYDVKM. The CDR3 here is CASSFFDVQYF. The CDR3 coding sequence is TGTGCCAGCAGTTTCTTCGACGTTCAGTACTTC.

This clonotype was observed a few times. The chain carries TRBV3-1 and TRBJ2-1; D may correspond to TRBD1 or TRBD2 (5 bases each). V dropped 1 base and J dropped 7 bases, with 11 bases sitting between them. Germline V CDR1 and CDR2: LGHDT, YNNKEL (reference sequence). This CDR3 spans 14 amino acids. The CDR3, as DNA: TGTGCCAGCAGCCAAGTTGGCAGGGAGAATGAGCAGTTCTTC. Encoded protein: CASSQVGRENEQFF.